These T cell receptor beta chains were read from a single sample in a study of blood T cell repertoires in COVID-19. The data were produced by immunoSEQ multiplex PCR, yet TCRdb's version contains in-frame clones alone and is incomplete. The sample lists some 110,000 clones; about nine tenths were seen once. Sequenced input: peripheral blood. These receptors all come from a human donor in a cohort sampled during active COVID-19. Both conserved end residues are part of each CDR3. Clone size is not always given. Where it is, it says once, few, many or a class for expanded clones.

v_call	j_call	clone_size	cdr3_aa
TRBV5-5	TRBJ2-7	-	CASSQWTVSYEQYF
TRBV5-4	TRBJ2-5	-	CASSPGSQETQYF
TRBV5-1	TRBJ2-1	-	CASSLQDLAGEKNEQFF
TRBV5-6	TRBJ2-2	-	CASSGGVPLGELFF
TRBV5-1	TRBJ2-7	-	CASSSGQASYEQYF
TRBV7-2	TRBJ2-5	-	CASSFSGRGETQYF
TRBV6-5	TRBJ2-3	-	CASTSLAGITDTQYF
TRBV29-1	TRBJ1-2	-	CSVGGTSPYGYTF
TRBV24-1	TRBJ2-5	once	CATSPDRVQETQYF
TRBV10-3	TRBJ1-4	once	CAISSAGVEKLFF
TRBV9	TRBJ2-3	-	CASSVTGDTDTQYF
TRBV29-1	TRBJ1-1	-	CSVLRDTNTEAFF
TRBV7-8	TRBJ2-5	-	CASSFQGGKETQYF
TRBV29-1	TRBJ1-2	-	CSVAPTGDYGYTF
TRBV7-9	TRBJ1-5	-	CASSPGRSSNQPQHF
TRBV12-5	TRBJ2-3	-	CASGRDSLTDTQYF
TRBV24-1	TRBJ2-2	once	CATRASGGNGELFF
TRBV14	TRBJ2-7	-	CASSLRQGAQVGQYF
TRBV14	TRBJ2-3	-	CASIRQGAKYSTDTQYF
TRBV30	TRBJ2-1	-	CAWTPGRGPYNEQFF
TRBV5-1	TRBJ1-1	-	CASSLAPGQGLEAFF